These T cell receptor beta chains were read from a single sample in a study of early T cells in non-severe SARS-CoV-2 infection. TCRdb ran MiXCR on the 5' RACE reads and lists one entry per CDR3 protein. This sample has around 76,000 distinct CDR3 sequences; over 9% occur once, and the top ten carry about 4.5%. Sequencing input: whole blood. The receptors derive from an adult who was a healthcare worker with PCR-confirmed SARS-CoV-2 infection or an uninfected control (not recorded which). Both conserved end residues are part of each CDR3. Each record gives: V gene, D gene, clone size, J gene, CDR3 DNA, CDR3 protein. D genes are given only for firm matches. Clone size, where shown, is once, few, many, or a class for clones that have expanded.

TRBV2	-	-	TRBJ2-7	TGTGCCAGCAGTGAACGAGGCAGGGCTTACGAGCAGTACTTC	CASSERGRAYEQYF
TRBV7-3	-	-	TRBJ2-7	TGTGCCAGCAGCTTATCCGGCAGCTCCTACGAGCAGTACTTC	CASSLSGSSYEQYF
TRBV20-1	-	-	TRBJ2-2	TGCAGTGCTAGATCATATTCAGACGGCACCGGGGAGCTGTTTTTT	CSARSYSDGTGELFF
TRBV15	-	few	TRBJ1-5	TGTGCCACCAGCAGAGATGGGGCAGGGAGGTATAGCAATCAGCCCCAGCATTTT	CATSRDGAGRYSNQPQHF
TRBV7-9	-	many	TRBJ2-7	TGTGCCAGCAGCTTAGGAACACTCAGCTCCTACGAGCAGTACTTC	CASSLGTLSSYEQYF
TRBV20-1	TRBD2	-	TRBJ2-5	TGCAGTGCCGCCTCTAGCGGCCAAGAGACCCAGTACTTC	CSAASSGQETQYF
TRBV20-1	-	few	TRBJ2-7	TGCAGTGCTAGAGATGGGCTGGACGGTTACGAGCAGTACTTC	CSARDGLDGYEQYF
TRBV20-1	TRBD1	many	TRBJ2-7	TGCAGTGCGCTAAGACAGGGGGTACACCACGAGCAGTACTTC	CSALRQGVHHEQYF
TRBV20-1	-	-	TRBJ1-5	TGCAGTGCTGTAAACCCCATCGGGGCAAGCAATCAGCCCCAGCATTTT	CSAVNPIGASNQPQHF
TRBV6-5	-	few	TRBJ2-2	TGTGCCATCCGACGGACAGCCACCGGGGAGCTGTTTTTT	CAIRRTATGELFF
TRBV7-2	TRBD1	-	TRBJ1-1	TGTGCCAGCAGCTTAGAAGGGACAGGGGGCCTGGCTTTCTTT	CASSLEGTGGLAFF
TRBV19	-	many	TRBJ1-4	TGTGCCAGTATGGGGACGACGGCATTTAATGAAAAACTGTTTTTT	CASMGTTAFNEKLFF
TRBV19	-	-	TRBJ2-3	TGTGCCAGTAACCAGGGGGGTTTCCCAGATACGCAGTATTTT	CASNQGGFPDTQYF
TRBV12-3/TRBV12-4	-	many	TRBJ1-2	TGTGCCAGCAGTTTTAGAAACTATGGCTACACCTTC	CASSFRNYGYTF
TRBV4-2	-	-	TRBJ1-5	TGTGCCAGCAGCCAAGAGGTTTCAGGGGTCAATGAGCCCCAGCATTTT	CASSQEVSGVNEPQHF
TRBV7-2	TRBD1	-	TRBJ2-1	TGTGCCAGCAGCCCTACTAGGGGGCATTACTACAATGAGCAGTTCTTC	CASSPTRGHYYNEQFF
TRBV6-1	TRBD1	-	TRBJ2-4	TGTGCCAGCAGTGGGGACAGGGTAGACATTCAGTACTTC	CASSGDRVDIQYF
TRBV6-6	-	many	TRBJ2-3	TGTGCCAGCAGTTACTCGTCAGGCGGGGGCAGGGGCACAGATACGCAGTATTTT	CASSYSSGGGRGTDTQYF
TRBV20-1	-	few	TRBJ2-3	TGCAGTGCTCATGGTGCCCCGCGTTTAGAGGGTACGCAGTATTTT	CSAHGAPRLEGTQYF
TRBV6-1	TRBD1	many	TRBJ1-5	TGTGCCAGCATCCCAGGGGGCGCCGGACAGCAGCCCCAGCATTTT	CASIPGGAGQQPQHF
TRBV20-1	-	-	TRBJ2-1	TGCAGTGCCCTTACTAGCGAGCAGTTCTTC	CSALTSEQFF
TRBV6-2/TRBV6-3	-	once	TRBJ2-1	TGTGCCAGCATCGGGACAAACTCCTACAATGAGCAGTTCTTC	CASIGTNSYNEQFF
TRBV12-3/TRBV12-4	-	many	TRBJ1-4	TGTGCCAGCAGTCACCGGGGGGGGGCTAGTTGGGAAAAACTGTTTTTT	CASSHRGGASWEKLFF
TRBV18	-	-	TRBJ1-1	TGTGCCAGCTCACTGACGACAGGGAACACTGAAGCTTTCTTT	CASSLTTGNTEAFF
TRBV5-1	TRBD1	many	TRBJ1-6	TGCGCCAGCCGCCAAGGGCAGGGGGCTAATTCACCCCTCCACTTT	CASRQGQGANSPLHF
TRBV6-5	-	-	TRBJ1-5	TGTGCCAGCGGCAGGGGCCGGAATCAGCCCCAGCATTTT	CASGRGRNQPQHF
TRBV11-2	-	many	TRBJ1-2	TGTGCCAGCAGCCCGGACGTAATAAGGGATGGCTACACCTTC	CASSPDVIRDGYTF
TRBV6-2/TRBV6-3	-	-	TRBJ1-5	TGTGCCAGCAGTTGGTCAGGAATTATCCAGCCCCAGCATTTT	CASSWSGIIQPQHF
TRBV27	TRBD2	many	TRBJ2-5	TGTGCCAGCAGCCCCAGACTAGCGGTTCTCCAAGAGACCCAGTACTTC	CASSPRLAVLQETQYF
TRBV19	-	few	TRBJ1-2	TGTGCCAGTAGTATCCCCCGCTATGGCTACACCTTC	CASSIPRYGYTF
TRBV6-5	TRBD1	many	TRBJ2-1	TGTGCCAGCAGTTACCGGGACAGGGGCTACAATGAGCAGTTCTTC	CASSYRDRGYNEQFF
TRBV2	TRBD2	many	TRBJ2-1	TGTGCCAGCAGTGAACTAGCGGACAATGAGCAGTTCTTC	CASSELADNEQFF
TRBV30	-	few	TRBJ1-5	TGTGCCTGGAGTACAGATTATAGCAATCAGCCCCAGCATTTT	CAWSTDYSNQPQHF
TRBV20-1	-	many	TRBJ2-3	TGCAGTGCTAGTCCGGGACTTTTCAGCACAGATACGCAGTATTTT	CSASPGLFSTDTQYF
TRBV9	-	-	TRBJ2-7	TGTGCCAGCAGCGTTTCCCCGGGACCCCCTGGCGAGCAGTACTTC	CASSVSPGPPGEQYF
TRBV4-2	TRBD2	many	TRBJ2-1	TGTGCCAGCAGCCAAGAGGCGAGCGGGGGGGCTGATGAGCAGTTCTTC	CASSQEASGGADEQFF
TRBV21-1	-	few	TRBJ1-2	TGTGCCAGCAGCAAAGCGCGGCAGACCCGGGACACCTTC	CASSKARQTRDTF
TRBV15	-	few	TRBJ1-4	TGTGCCACCAGCAGACGGGACGGGCTAAAAGAAAAACTGTTTTTT	CATSRRDGLKEKLFF
TRBV20-1	-	few	TRBJ1-1	TGCAGTGCTAGAAGGGGCCGGGACACTGAAGCTTTCTTT	CSARRGRDTEAFF
TRBV7-9	-	few	TRBJ2-4	TGTGCCAGCAGCCAGTTCCCGAGGTCCAAAAACATTCAGTACTTC	CASSQFPRSKNIQYF
TRBV11-2	TRBD1	many	TRBJ2-4	TGTGCCAGCAGCTCGGGGACAGGGTATTCGAACATTCAGTACTTC	CASSSGTGYSNIQYF
TRBV5-1	-	many	TRBJ2-6	TGCGCCAGCAGCCCAGGAGATATGAGCTCTGGGGCCAACGTCCTGACTTTC	CASSPGDMSSGANVLTF
TRBV20-1	TRBD2	-	TRBJ2-7	TGCAGTGCTACCTCCGGACTAGCGGACTCCTACGAGCAGTACTTC	CSATSGLADSYEQYF
TRBV7-2	TRBD1	-	TRBJ1-1	TGTGCCAGCAGCGATCGACAGGGGACCACTGAAGCTTTCTTT	CASSDRQGTTEAFF
TRBV4-2	TRBD2	many	TRBJ2-1	TGTGCCAGCAGCCAAGATCCGGAGCGGGGGGGCTTTGGTGAGGTTGAGCAGTTCTTC	CASSQDPERGGFGEVEQFF